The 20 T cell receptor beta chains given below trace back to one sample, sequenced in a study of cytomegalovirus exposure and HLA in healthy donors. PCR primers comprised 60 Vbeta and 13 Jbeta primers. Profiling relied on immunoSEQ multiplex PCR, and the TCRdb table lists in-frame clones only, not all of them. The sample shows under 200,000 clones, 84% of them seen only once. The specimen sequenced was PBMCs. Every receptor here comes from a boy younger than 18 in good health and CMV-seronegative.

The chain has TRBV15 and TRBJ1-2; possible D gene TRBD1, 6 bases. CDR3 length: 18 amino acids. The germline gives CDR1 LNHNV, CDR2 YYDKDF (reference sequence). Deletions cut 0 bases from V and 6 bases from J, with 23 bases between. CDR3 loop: CATSRDRGAQGSINGYTF. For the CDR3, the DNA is TGTGCCACCAGCAGAGATCGTGGGGCACAGGGCTCTATAAATGGCTACACCTTC.

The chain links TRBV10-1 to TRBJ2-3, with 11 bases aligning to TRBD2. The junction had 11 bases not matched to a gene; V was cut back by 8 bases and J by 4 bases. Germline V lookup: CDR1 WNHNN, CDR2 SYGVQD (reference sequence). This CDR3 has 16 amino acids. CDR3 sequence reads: CASCEPASGGSDTQYF. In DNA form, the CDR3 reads TGCGCCAGCTGCGAGCCGGCTAGCGGGGGGTCAGATACGCAGTATTTT.

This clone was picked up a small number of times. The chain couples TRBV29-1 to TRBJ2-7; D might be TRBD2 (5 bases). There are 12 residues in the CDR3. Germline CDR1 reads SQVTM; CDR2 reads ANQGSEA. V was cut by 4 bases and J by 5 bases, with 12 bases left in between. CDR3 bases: TGCAGCGTTGCAATAGGGAGACACGAGCAGTACTTC. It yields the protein CSVAIGRHEQYF.

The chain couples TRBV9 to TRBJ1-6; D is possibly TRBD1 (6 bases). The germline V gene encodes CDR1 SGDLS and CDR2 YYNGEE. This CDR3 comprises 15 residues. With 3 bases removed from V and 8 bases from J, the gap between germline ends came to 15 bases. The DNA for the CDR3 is TGTGCCAGCAGCGCTGCCGGGACAAACTATTCACCCCTCCACTTT. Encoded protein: CASSAAGTNYSPLHF.

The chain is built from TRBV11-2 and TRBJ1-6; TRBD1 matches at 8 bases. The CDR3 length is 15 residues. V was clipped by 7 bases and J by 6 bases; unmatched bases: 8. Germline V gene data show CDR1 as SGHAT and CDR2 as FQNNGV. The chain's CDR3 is CASNPQGGGNSPLHF. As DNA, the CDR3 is TGTGCCAGCAACCCACAGGGGGGCGGTAATTCACCCCTCCACTTT.

CDR3 in amino acids: CASRLTGTLSIATNEKLFF. As DNA, the CDR3 is TGTGCCAGCAGACTCACCGGGACACTGTCAATTGCAACTAATGAAAAACTGTTTTTT. V usage is TRBV27 and J usage is TRBJ1-4, with a tentative D call TRBD1 (6 bases). V was shortened by 6 bases and J by 0 bases, with 23 bases between the two germline ends. Germline V CDR1 and CDR2: MNHEY, SMNVEV (reference sequence). This CDR3 region has 19 residues. The full variable domain, with the rest looked up from reference TRBV27 and TRBJ1-4, is EAQVTQNPRYLITVTGKKLTVTCSQNMNHEYMSWYRQDPGLGLRQIYYSMNVEVTDKGDVPEGYKVSRKEKRNFPLILESPSPNQTSLYFCASRLTGTLSIATNEKLFFGSGTQLSVL.

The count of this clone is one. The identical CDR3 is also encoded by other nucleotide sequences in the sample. CDR3 nucleotide sequence: TGTGCCAGCAGTTCCCTTTCCTACGAGCAGTACTTC. This codes for CASSSLSYEQYF. The chain couples TRBV27 to TRBJ2-7; D remains ambiguous. This CDR3 is 12 amino acids long. Germline V gene sequence: CDR1 MNHEY, CDR2 SMNVEV (reference sequence). The V gene lost 4 bases and the J gene lost 1 base, with 5 bases spanning the gap.

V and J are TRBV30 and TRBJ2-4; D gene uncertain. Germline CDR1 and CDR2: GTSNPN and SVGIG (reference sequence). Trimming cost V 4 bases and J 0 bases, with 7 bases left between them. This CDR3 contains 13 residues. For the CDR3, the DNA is TGTGCCTGGACTTCCTTAGCCAAAAACATTCAGTACTTC. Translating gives CAWTSLAKNIQYF.

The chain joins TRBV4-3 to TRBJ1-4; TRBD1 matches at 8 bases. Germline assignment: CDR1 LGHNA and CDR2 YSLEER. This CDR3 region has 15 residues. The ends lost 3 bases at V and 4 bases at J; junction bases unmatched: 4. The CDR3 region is CASSHDRGYNEKLFF. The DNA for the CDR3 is TGCGCCAGCAGCCATGACAGGGGTTATAATGAAAAACTGTTTTTT.

The CDR3 nucleotides read TGTGCCATCAGTGCGGAGGGTAGTACGAATTCACCCCTCCACTTT. Translating gives CAISAEGSTNSPLHF. The chain is built from TRBV10-3 and TRBJ1-6, with D unresolved. This CDR3 has 15 amino acids. Trimming removed 4 bases from V and 7 bases from J, with 14 bases in between. Germline CDR1 is ENHRY and CDR2 is SYGVKD.

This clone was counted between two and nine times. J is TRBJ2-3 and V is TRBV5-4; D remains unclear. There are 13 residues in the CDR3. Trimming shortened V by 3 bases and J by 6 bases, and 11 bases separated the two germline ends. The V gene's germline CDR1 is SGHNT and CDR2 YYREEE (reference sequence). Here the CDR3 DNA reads TGTGCCAGCAGCTCACGACACCGGGATACGCAGTATTTT. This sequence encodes CASSSRHRDTQYF.

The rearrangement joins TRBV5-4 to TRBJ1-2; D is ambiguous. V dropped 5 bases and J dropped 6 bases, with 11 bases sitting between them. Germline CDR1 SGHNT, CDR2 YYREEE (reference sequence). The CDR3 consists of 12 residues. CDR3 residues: CASRFTDNGYTF. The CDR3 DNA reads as TGTGCCAGCAGATTTACCGACAATGGCTACACCTTC. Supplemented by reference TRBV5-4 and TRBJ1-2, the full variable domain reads ETGVTQSPTHLIKTRGQQVTLRCSSQSGHNTVSWYQQALGQGPQFIFQYYREEENGRGNFPPRFSGLQFPNYSSELNVNALELDDSALYLCASRFTDNGYTFGSGTRLTVV.

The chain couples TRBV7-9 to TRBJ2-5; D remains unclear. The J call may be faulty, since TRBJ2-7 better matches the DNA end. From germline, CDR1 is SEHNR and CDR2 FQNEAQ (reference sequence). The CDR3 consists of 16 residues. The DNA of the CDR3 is TGTGCCAGCAGCTTAATCCCGGTTGCGATCTCCTACGAGCAGTACTTC. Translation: CASSLIPVAISYEQYF.

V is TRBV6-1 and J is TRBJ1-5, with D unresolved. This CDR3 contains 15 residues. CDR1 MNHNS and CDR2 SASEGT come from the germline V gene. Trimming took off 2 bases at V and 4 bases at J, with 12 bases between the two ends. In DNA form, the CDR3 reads TGTGCCAGCAGTGAATCCCGGTTTGATAATCAGCCCCAGCATTTT. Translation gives CASSESRFDNQPQHF.

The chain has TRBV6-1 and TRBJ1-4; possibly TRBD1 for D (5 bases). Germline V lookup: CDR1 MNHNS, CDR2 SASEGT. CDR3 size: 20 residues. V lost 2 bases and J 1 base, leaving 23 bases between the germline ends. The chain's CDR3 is CASSEFSVREGIETNEKLFF. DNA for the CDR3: TGTGCCAGCAGTGAATTCTCCGTCAGGGAAGGAATCGAAACTAATGAAAAACTGTTTTTT.

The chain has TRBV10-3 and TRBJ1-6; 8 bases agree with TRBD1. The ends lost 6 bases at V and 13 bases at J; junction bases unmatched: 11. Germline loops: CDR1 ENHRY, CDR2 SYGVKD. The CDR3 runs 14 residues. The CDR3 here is CAIRPGQGLSPLHF. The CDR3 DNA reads TGTGCCATCAGGCCCGGACAGGGTTTATCGCCCCTCCACTTT.

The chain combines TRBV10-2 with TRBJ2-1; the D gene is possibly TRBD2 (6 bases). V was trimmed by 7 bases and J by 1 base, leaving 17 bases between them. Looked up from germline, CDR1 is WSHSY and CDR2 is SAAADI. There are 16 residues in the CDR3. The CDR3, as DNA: TGCGCCAGCACCGACAGACCGGGGAGGTCCTACAATGAGCAGTTCTTC. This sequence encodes CASTDRPGRSYNEQFF.

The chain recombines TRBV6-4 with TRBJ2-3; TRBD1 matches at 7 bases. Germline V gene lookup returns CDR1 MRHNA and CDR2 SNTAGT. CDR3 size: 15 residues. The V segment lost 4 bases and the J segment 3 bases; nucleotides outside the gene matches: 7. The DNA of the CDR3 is TGTGCCAGCAGTGCGGGCGAGGGGGCGACAGATACGCAGTATTTT. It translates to CASSAGEGATDTQYF.

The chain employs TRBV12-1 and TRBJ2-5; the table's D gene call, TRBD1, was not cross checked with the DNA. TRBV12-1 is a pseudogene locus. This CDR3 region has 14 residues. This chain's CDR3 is CASSKDRGQETQYF. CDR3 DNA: TGTGCCAGCAGCAAGGACAGGGGGCAAGAGACCCAGTACTTC.

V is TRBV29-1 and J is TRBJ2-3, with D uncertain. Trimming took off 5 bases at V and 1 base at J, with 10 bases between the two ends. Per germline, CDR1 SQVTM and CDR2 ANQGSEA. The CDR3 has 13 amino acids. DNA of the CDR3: TGCAGCGTTCCTCCGCCGGGCACAGATACGCAGTATTTT. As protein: CSVPPPGTDTQYF.